The 22 T cell receptor beta chains given below trace back to one sample, sequenced in a study of human T cells and chemical hapten exposure. Time point given: pre-sensitization, week 0. Treatment indicated: therapeutic diphenylcyclopropenone sensitization with weekly scalp DPC. TCRdb processed the RACE reads anew with MiXCR; each CDR3 protein has one entry. The table records approximately 370,000 distinct CDR3 sequences, over 5% of them present only once. The sample here was whole blood, taken in connection with sensitization to the hapten diphenylcyclopropenone (DPC). These receptors were taken from a woman aged 18-35 years with alopecia areata. Some clones in this sample may be carry-over from other donors' samples.

This clonotype was observed at least ten times. The chain uses TRBV2 and TRBJ1-5; D gene uncertain. V lost 3 bases to trimming and J lost 5 bases, with 5 bases between them. The V gene's germline CDR1 is SNHLY and CDR2 FYNNEI. There are 12 residues in the CDR3. The CDR3 DNA reads TGTGCCAGCAGTGATCGGGATCAGCCCCAGCATTTT. Protein: CASSDRDQPQHF.

This clonotype showed up many times. The V and J genes are TRBV7-2 and TRBJ2-3, with TRBD2 as a possible D gene (5 bases). Germline V gene data show CDR1 as SGHTA and CDR2 as FQGNSA. V lost 4 bases to trimming and J lost 4 bases, with 12 bases between them. The CDR3 totals 14 residues. The CDR3 coding sequence is TGTGCCAGCAGCTCCGGACTGGGCGCAGATACGCAGTATTTT. Residues: CASSSGLGADTQYF.

In its sample, this clonotype was seen many times. This rearrangement joins TRBV7-2 to TRBJ2-3, with 10 bases matching TRBD2. Germline V CDR1 and CDR2: SGHTA, FQGNSA. This CDR3 comprises 16 residues. The V and J ends lost 4 bases and 7 bases, in that order; junction bases with no gene match: 11. The CDR3 protein is CASSSQAGGRSYTQYF. The CDR3 nucleotides read TGTGCCAGCAGCTCCCAAGCGGGGGGGCGTTCGTATACGCAGTATTTT.

The rearrangement joins TRBV7-9 to TRBJ1-1, with D maybe TRBD1 (5 bases). The CDR3 is made up of 14 amino acids. Germline CDR1 reads SEHNR; CDR2 reads FQNEAQ (reference sequence). Trimming cost V 6 bases and J 5 bases, with 16 bases left between them. CDR3 coding DNA: TGTGCCAGCAGGCTAACCGGGGGGTATACTGAAGCTTTCTTT. It translates to CASRLTGGYTEAFF. Combining the CDR3 with reference TRBV7-9 and TRBJ1-1 gives the whole variable domain DTGVSQNPRHKITKRGQNVTFRCDPISEHNRLYWYRQTLGQGPEFLTYFQNEAQLEKSRLLSDRFSAERPKGSFSTLEIQRTEQGDSAMYLCASRLTGGYTEAFFGQGTRLTVV.

This clonotype occurred a few times. CDR3 coding DNA: TGTGCCAGCAGCTTAGTGGGGACAGGGAACGCGTACGAGCAGTACTTC. Translating it yields CASSLVGTGNAYEQYF. This chain links TRBV7-9 with TRBJ2-7; 9 nucleotides line up with TRBD1. Germline V gene sequence: CDR1 SEHNR, CDR2 FQNEAQ (reference sequence). Trimming at V came to 1 base and at J to 4 bases, leaving 8 bases not matched to a gene. This CDR3 has 16 amino acids.

The chain is built from TRBV15 and TRBJ1-5, with D unresolved. This CDR3 contains 16 residues. Per the germline V gene, CDR1 is LNHNV and CDR2 is YYDKDF (reference sequence). Trimming shortened V by 4 bases and J by 0 bases, and 13 bases separated the two germline ends. The CDR3: CATSTLWAYSNQPQHF. The CDR3 coding sequence is TGTGCCACCAGCACTTTGTGGGCTTATAGCAATCAGCCCCAGCATTTT.

The CDR3 DNA reads as TGTGCCAGCACTGGGGCCGACAGGGGGCGGAATGAGCAGTTCTTC. This gives the protein CASTGADRGRNEQFF. The V and J genes are TRBV2 and TRBJ2-1, with 10 bases matching TRBD1. V lost 7 bases, J lost 7 bases, and 10 bases stayed unmatched. Germline V gene lookup returns CDR1 SNHLY and CDR2 FYNNEI. The CDR3 is made up of 15 amino acids.

This clonotype was recorded many times. The chain employs TRBV10-3 and TRBJ1-6; 8 positions match TRBD1. The CDR3 is 17 residues long. J gave up 4 bases and V 6 bases, and 11 bases lay outside the gene matches. CDR1 and CDR2 from the germline V gene are ENHRY and SYGVKD. The CDR3 DNA is TGTGCCATCAGGAGAGAAAAGACAGGGGCGTATAATTCACCCCTCCACTTT. Residues: CAIRREKTGAYNSPLHF.

The chain has TRBV11-1 and TRBJ1-6; 9 nucleotides line up with TRBD1. Germline CDR1 is SGHAT and CDR2 is FQDESV (reference sequence). The ends lost 2 bases at V and 10 bases at J; junction bases unmatched: 3. This CDR3 spans 14 amino acids. The CDR3 loop reads CASSLRTGDSPLHF. The CDR3 region has the DNA TGTGCCAGCAGCTTAAGGACAGGGGACTCACCCCTCCACTTT.

The chain links TRBV9 to TRBJ2-1, with D perhaps matching TRBD1 (5 bases). Trimming removed 0 bases at V and 4 bases at J, with 20 bases between. The CDR3 length is 18 residues. CDR1 SGDLS and CDR2 YYNGEE come from the germline V gene. The CDR3 region is CASSVAAVPLGLYNEQFF. The CDR3 region has the DNA TGTGCCAGCAGCGTAGCTGCCGTTCCTTTGGGGCTTTACAATGAGCAGTTCTTC.

This clonotype was counted many times. This rearrangement joins TRBV9 to TRBJ2-4; D is unresolved. V shed 0 bases and J shed 8 bases, with 12 bases lying between them. Germline CDR1 reads SGDLS; CDR2 reads YYNGEE. The CDR3 totals 14 residues. DNA for the CDR3: TGTGCCAGCAGCGTAGTTGGTCTCTCGGACATTCAGTACTTC. Encoded protein: CASSVVGLSDIQYF.

As to this clonotype: Given a much more abundant clone one base away, this may be a read error. The chain employs TRBV6-8 and TRBJ1-5; 9 nucleotides line up with TRBD1. This CDR3 is built from 15 residues. Trimming removed 11 bases from V and 5 bases from J; junction bases left unmatched: 13. Germline CDR1 MNHGY, CDR2 SAAAGT. The CDR3 sequence: CAHLRRDRDYQPQHF. The CDR3 nucleotides read TGTGCCCACCTGAGGCGGGACAGGGACTATCAGCCCCAGCATTTT.

This clonotype was seen a handful of times. This chain connects TRBV12-3 or TRBV12-4 to TRBJ1-5, with D perhaps matching TRBD1 (5 bases). Deletions cut 3 bases from V and 0 bases from J, with 18 bases between. The CDR3 runs 18 residues. The CDR3: CASSFLQGAAGSNQPQHF. The CDR3 nucleotides read TGTGCCAGCAGTTTTCTCCAGGGCGCGGCAGGTAGCAATCAGCCCCAGCATTTT.

The chain combines TRBV9 with TRBJ1-4, with D unresolved. This CDR3 comprises 14 residues. Germline V gives CDR1 SGDLS, CDR2 YYNGEE. The V gene lost 6 bases and the J gene lost 0 bases, with 9 bases spanning the gap. The CDR3 protein is CASNRLATNEKLFF. CDR3 DNA: TGTGCCAGCAACCGCCTTGCAACTAATGAAAAACTGTTTTTT.

The chain joins TRBV6-2 or TRBV6-3 to TRBJ1-1; a possible D gene is TRBD1 (5 bases). The CDR3 consists of 13 residues. Germline V CDR1 and CDR2: MNHEY, SVGEGT. Trimming pared 2 bases from V and 5 bases from J, leaving 9 bases between. CDR3 in DNA: TGTGCCAGCAGTTACCTAGGGGAAACTGAAGCTTTCTTT. Residues: CASSYLGETEAFF.

The sample holds a few counts of this clonotype. The chain employs TRBV14 and TRBJ2-3; D is unclear. V dropped 2 bases and J dropped 4 bases, with 10 bases sitting between them. The CDR3 spans 14 residues. Germline-derived CDR1 and CDR2 are SGHDN and FVKESK. The CDR3 DNA follows: TGTGCCAGCAGCCAACGACCCTACGCAGATACGCAGTATTTT. Its protein product is CASSQRPYADTQYF.

The V gene is TRBV5-1, the J gene TRBJ1-6; the D is unclear. V was cut by 4 bases and J by 7 bases, with 18 bases left in between. Germline CDR1 reads SGHRS; CDR2 reads YFSETQ. The CDR3 runs to 16 residues. The CDR3 loop is CASSLPVKQPNSPLHF. The CDR3 DNA reads TGCGCCAGCAGCCTGCCGGTAAAACAGCCAAATTCACCCCTCCACTTT. The complete variable domain, with remaining parts taken from reference TRBV5-1 and TRBJ1-6, reads KAGVTQTPRYLIKTRGQQVTLSCSPISGHRSVSWYQQTPGQGLQFLFEYFSETQRNKGNFPGRFSGRQFSNSRSEMNVSTLELGDSALYLCASSLPVKQPNSPLHFGNGTRLTVT.

This clonotype was observed a few times. The chain is built from TRBV10-3 and TRBJ2-5; 10 bases agree with TRBD2. Germline V gene lookup returns CDR1 ENHRY and CDR2 SYGVKD. With 3 bases clipped from V and 2 bases from J, the junction kept 6 bases outside the gene matches. There are 16 residues in the CDR3. The CDR3: CAISEGLAGDQETQYF. The CDR3, as DNA: TGTGCCATCAGTGAAGGGCTAGCGGGGGATCAAGAGACCCAGTACTTC.

This clonotype was recorded at least ten times. The chain joins TRBV20-1 to TRBJ2-3; D is uncertain. V was cut by 1 base and J by 3 bases, with 5 bases left in between. This CDR3 comprises 12 residues. The germline V gene has CDR1 DFQATT and CDR2 SNEGSKA (reference sequence). CDR3 in DNA: TGCAGTGCTAGAGGGGCTACAGATACGCAGTATTTT. Amino acid sequence: CSARGATDTQYF.

The gene calls are TRBV5-5 and TRBJ2-5; perhaps TRBD1 as D (6 bases). Per germline, CDR1 SGHKS and CDR2 YYEKEE (reference sequence). The V gene lost 2 bases and the J gene lost 2 bases, with 13 bases spanning the gap. This CDR3 has 15 residues. CDR3 DNA sequence: TGTGCCAGCAGCTTCATGGACAGAATACAAGAGACCCAGTACTTC. Its translation: CASSFMDRIQETQYF.

This clonotype has only a few counts. The chain recombines TRBV7-2 with TRBJ2-1; possibly TRBD2 for D (6 bases). CDR3 length: 15 amino acids. Germline V gene data show CDR1 as SGHTA and CDR2 as FQGNSA. The germline V and J ends were trimmed by 5 bases and 2 bases, with 13 bases remaining between them. CDR3 loop: CASSRDSAAYNEQFF. The CDR3 DNA sequence: TGTGCCAGCAGCCGGGACTCGGCGGCCTACAATGAGCAGTTCTTC.

The chain joins TRBV7-9 to TRBJ2-7; D ambiguous. The CDR3 is made up of 12 amino acids. The V end lost 5 bases, the J end lost 4 bases, and 9 bases lay between the germline ends. CDR1 and CDR2 from the germline V gene are SEHNR and FQNEAQ (reference sequence). CDR3 sequence: CASSTDAYEQYF. The CDR3 bases are TGTGCCAGCAGCACGGACGCGTACGAGCAGTACTTC.